The clone carrying this TCR beta chain was found once. The data are from a study of T cell changes during pregnancy in multiple sclerosis. CDR1 and CDR2 (germline): SGDLS, YYNGEE. V dropped 0 bases and J dropped 0; count of bases not matched to a gene: 6. This CDR3 region has 16 residues. Sequencing was performed with immunoSEQ multiplex PCR; in TCRdb, only in-frame clones are kept and a portion is missing. The sample includes around 55,000 clones, around 89% of them seen just once. The specimen was CD4+ T cells from peripheral blood mononuclear cells, collected in the first trimester of pregnancy. This chain links TRBV9 with TRBJ2-7; 7 bases are shared with TRBD1. The origin of this receptor is a female donor with multiple sclerosis, enrolled in a pregnancy study. The CDR3 loop is CASSVGGHRGSYEQYF. The CDR3 DNA follows: TGTGCCAGCAGCGTAGGGGGACACAGGGGCTCCTACGAGCAGTACTTC. Full variable domain (missing parts from reference TRBV9 and TRBJ2-7): DSGVTQTPKHLITATGQRVTLRCSPRSGDLSVYWYQQSLDQGLQFLIQYYNGEERAKGNILERFSAQQFPDLHSELNLSSLELGDSALYFCASSVGGHRGSYEQYFGPGTRLTVT.